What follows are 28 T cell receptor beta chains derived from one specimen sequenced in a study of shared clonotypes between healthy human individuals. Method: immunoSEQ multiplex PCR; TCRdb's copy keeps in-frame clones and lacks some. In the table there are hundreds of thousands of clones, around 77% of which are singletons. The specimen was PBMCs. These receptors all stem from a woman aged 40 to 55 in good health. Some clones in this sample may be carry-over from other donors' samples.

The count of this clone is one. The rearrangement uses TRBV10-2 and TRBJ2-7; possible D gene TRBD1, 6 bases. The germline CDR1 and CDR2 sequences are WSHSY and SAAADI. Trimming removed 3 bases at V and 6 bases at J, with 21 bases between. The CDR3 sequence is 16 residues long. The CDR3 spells CASSDGVKGGTSEQYF. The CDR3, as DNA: TGCGCCAGCAGTGATGGTGTGAAAGGGGGTACTTCCGAGCAGTACTTC.

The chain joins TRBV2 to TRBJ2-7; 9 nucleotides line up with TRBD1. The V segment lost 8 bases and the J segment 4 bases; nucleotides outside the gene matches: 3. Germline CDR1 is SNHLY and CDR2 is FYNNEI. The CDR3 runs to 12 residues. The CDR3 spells CASRDRVYEQYF. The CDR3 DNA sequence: TGTGCCAGCCGGGACAGGGTTTACGAGCAGTACTTC.

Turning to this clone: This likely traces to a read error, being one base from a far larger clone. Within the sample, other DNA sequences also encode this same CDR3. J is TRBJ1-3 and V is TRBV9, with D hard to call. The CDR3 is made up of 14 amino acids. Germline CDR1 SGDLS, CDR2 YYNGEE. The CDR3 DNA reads TGTGCCAGCAGCGCCCCAAGAACCGGAAACACCATATACTTT. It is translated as CASSAPRTGNTIYF.

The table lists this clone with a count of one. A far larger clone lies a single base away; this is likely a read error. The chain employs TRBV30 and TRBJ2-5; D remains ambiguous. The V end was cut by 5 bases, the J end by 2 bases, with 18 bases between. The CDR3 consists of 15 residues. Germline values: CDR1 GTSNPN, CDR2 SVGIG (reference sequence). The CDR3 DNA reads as TGTGCCTGGGGTCAATTAGTGGGGTATCAAGAGACCCAGTACTTC. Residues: CAWGQLVGYQETQYF.

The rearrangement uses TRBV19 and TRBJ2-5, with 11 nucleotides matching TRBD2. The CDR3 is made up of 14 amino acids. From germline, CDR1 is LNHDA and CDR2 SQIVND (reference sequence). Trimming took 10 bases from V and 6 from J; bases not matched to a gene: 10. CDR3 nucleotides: TGTGCCACCGAGACTAGCGGGAATGCAAAGACCCAGTACTTC. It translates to CATETSGNAKTQYF.

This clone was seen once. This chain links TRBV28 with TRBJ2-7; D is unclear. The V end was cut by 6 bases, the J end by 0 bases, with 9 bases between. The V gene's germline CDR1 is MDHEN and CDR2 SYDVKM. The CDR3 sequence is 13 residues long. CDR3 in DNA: TGTGCCAGCAGGAGTAACCCCTCCTACGAGCAGTACTTC. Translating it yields CASRSNPSYEQYF. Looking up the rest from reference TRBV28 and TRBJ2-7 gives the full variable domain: DVKVTQSSRYLVKRTGEKVFLECVQDMDHENMFWYRQDPGLGLRLIYFSYDVKMKEKGDIPEGYSVSREKKERFSLILESASTNQTSMYLCASRSNPSYEQYFGPGTRLTVT.

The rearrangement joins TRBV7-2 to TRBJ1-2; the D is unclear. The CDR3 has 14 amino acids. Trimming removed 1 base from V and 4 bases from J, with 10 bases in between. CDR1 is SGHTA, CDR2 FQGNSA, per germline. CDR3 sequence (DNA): TGTGCCAGCAGCTTAGAGCCATCCTCCTATGGCTACACCTTC. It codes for CASSLEPSSYGYTF.

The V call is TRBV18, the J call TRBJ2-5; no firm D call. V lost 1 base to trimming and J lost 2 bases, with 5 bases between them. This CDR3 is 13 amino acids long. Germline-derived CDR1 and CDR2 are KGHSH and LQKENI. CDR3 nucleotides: TGTGCCAGCTCACCACAAAAGCAAGAGACCCAGTACTTC. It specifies CASSPQKQETQYF.

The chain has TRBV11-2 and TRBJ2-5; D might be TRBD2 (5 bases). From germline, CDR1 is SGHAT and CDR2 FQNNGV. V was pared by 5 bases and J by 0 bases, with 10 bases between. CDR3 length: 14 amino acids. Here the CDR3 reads CASSPEVDQETQYF. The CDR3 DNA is TGTGCCAGCAGCCCGGAGGTAGACCAAGAGACCCAGTACTTC.

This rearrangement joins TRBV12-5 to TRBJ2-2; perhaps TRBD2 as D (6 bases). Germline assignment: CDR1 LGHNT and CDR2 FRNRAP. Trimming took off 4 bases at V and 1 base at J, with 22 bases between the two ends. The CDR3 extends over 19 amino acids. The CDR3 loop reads CASGSLQKAGTENTGELFF. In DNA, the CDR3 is TGTGCTAGTGGTTCGCTCCAAAAGGCCGGGACTGAGAACACCGGGGAGCTGTTTTTT.

The CDR3 spells CASSLSQPTYGYTF. DNA for the CDR3: TGTGCCAGCAGCTTGTCGCAGCCTACCTATGGCTACACCTTC. The chain employs TRBV7-2 and TRBJ1-2; D remains ambiguous. The CDR3 is 14 amino acids. CDR1 SGHTA and CDR2 FQGNSA come from the germline V gene. Trimming shortened V by 3 bases and J by 4 bases, and 12 bases separated the two germline ends.

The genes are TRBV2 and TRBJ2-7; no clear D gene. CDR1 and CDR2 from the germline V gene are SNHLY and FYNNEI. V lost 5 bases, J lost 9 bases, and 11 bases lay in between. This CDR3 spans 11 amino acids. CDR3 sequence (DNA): TGTGCCAGCAGTTCCCCCCGGGTGCAGTACTTC. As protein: CASSSPRVQYF.

The CDR3 DNA sequence: TGTGCCAGCAGCTTCAACAGGGGGGATGGCTACACCTTC. The encoded protein is CASSFNRGDGYTF. V usage is TRBV5-4 and J usage is TRBJ1-2; TRBD1 matches 8 bases. The V and J ends lost 2 bases and 6 bases, in that order; junction bases with no gene match: 3. Germline loops: CDR1 SGHNT, CDR2 YYREEE (reference sequence). The CDR3 is made up of 13 amino acids. Full variable domain (rest looked up from reference TRBV5-4 and TRBJ1-2): ETGVTQSPTHLIKTRGQQVTLRCSSQSGHNTVSWYQQALGQGPQFIFQYYREEENGRGNFPPRFSGLQFPNYSSELNVNALELDDSALYLCASSFNRGDGYTFGSGTRLTVV.

In DNA, the CDR3 is TGTGCCAGCAGCTTCAGGCTAGCGGGAGAAACGTACAATGAGCAGTTCTTC. Protein sequence: CASSFRLAGETYNEQFF. This chain links TRBV7-8 with TRBJ2-1, with TRBD2 matching 10 bases. The V gene end was trimmed by 3 bases and the J gene end by 4 bases; junction bases not matched to a gene: 9. Germline V gene lookup returns CDR1 SGHVS and CDR2 FQNEAQ. This CDR3 region has 17 residues.

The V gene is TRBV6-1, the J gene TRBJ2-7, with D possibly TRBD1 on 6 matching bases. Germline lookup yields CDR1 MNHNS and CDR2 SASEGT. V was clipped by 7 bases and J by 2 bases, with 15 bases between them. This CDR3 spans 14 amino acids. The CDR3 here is CASMTGQSTYEQYF. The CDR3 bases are TGTGCCAGCATGACGGGACAATCAACCTACGAGCAGTACTTC.

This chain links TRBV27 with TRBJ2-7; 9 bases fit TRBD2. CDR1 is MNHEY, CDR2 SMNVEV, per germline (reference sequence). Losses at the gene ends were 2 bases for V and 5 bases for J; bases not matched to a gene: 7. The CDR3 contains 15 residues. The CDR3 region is CASSLTVAGADEQYF. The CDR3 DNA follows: TGTGCCAGCAGTTTAACGGTAGCGGGAGCGGACGAGCAGTACTTC.

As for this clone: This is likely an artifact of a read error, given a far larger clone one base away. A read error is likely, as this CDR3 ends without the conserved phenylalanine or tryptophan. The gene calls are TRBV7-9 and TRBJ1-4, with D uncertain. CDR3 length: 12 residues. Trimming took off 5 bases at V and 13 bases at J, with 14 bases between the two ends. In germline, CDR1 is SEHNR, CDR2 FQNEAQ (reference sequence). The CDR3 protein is CASSALEGRLFV. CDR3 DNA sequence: TGTGCCAGCAGCGCCTTGGAAGGGAGACTGTTTGTT.

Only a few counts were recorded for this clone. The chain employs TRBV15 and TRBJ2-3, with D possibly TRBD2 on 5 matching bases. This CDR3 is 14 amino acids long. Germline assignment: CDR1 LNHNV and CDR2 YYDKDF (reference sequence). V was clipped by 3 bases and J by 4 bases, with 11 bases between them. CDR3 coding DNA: TGTGCCACCAGCAGGGGGAGTAGCTCAGATACGCAGTATTTT. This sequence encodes CATSRGSSSDTQYF.

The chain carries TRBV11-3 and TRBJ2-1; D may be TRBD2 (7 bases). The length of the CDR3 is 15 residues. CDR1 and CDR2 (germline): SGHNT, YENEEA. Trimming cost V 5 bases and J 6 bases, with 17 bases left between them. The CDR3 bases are TGTGCCAGCAGCCCCCGTGGGGGGGCGCCCAATGAGCAGTTCTTC. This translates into CASSPRGGAPNEQFF. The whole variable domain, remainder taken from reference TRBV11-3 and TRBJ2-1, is EAGVVQSPRYKIIEKKQPVAFWCNPISGHNTLYWYLQNLGQGPELLIRYENEEAVDDSQLPKDRFSAERLKGVDSTLKIQPAELGDSAVYLCASSPRGGAPNEQFFGPGTRLTVL.

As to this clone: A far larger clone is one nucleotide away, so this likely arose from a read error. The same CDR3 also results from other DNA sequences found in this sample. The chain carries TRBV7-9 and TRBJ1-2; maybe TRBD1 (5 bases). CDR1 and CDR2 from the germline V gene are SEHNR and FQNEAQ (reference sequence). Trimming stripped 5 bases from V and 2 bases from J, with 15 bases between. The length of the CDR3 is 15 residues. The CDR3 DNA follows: TGTGCCAGCAGCCTCTCCTTACAGGAGAACTATGGCTACACCTTC. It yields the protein CASSLSLQENYGYTF.

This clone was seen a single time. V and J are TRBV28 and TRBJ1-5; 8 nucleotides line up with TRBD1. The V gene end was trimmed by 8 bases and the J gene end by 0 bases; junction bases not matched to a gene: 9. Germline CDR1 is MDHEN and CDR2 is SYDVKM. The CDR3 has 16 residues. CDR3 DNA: TGTGCCAGCTACGGGACAGGACAAAATAGCAATCAGCCCCAGCATTTT. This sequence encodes CASYGTGQNSNQPQHF. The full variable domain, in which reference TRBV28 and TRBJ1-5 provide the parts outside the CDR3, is DVKVTQSSRYLVKRTGEKVFLECVQDMDHENMFWYRQDPGLGLRLIYFSYDVKMKEKGDIPEGYSVSREKKERFSLILESASTNQTSMYLCASYGTGQNSNQPQHFGDGTRLSIL.

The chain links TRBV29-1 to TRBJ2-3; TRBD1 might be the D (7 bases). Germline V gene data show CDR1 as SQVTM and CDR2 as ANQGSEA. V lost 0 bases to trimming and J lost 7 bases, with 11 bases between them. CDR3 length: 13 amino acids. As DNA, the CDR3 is TGCAGCGTTGAAGATCCAGGGGGGAATACGCAGTATTTT. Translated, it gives CSVEDPGGNTQYF.

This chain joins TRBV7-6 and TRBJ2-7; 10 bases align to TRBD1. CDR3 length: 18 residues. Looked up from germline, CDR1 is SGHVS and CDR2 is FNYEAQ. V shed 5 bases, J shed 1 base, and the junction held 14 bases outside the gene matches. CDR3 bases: TGTGCCAGCAGCCTTGAACCGACCGGGACAGGGGTGTCCTACGAGCAGTACTTC. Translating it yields CASSLEPTGTGVSYEQYF.

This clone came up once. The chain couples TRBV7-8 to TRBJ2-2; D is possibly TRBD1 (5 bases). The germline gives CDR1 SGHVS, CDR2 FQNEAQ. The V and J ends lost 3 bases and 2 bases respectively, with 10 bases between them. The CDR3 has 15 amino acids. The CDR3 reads CASSFPQGNTGELFF. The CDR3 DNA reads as TGTGCCAGCAGCTTTCCCCAGGGAAACACCGGGGAGCTGTTTTTT.

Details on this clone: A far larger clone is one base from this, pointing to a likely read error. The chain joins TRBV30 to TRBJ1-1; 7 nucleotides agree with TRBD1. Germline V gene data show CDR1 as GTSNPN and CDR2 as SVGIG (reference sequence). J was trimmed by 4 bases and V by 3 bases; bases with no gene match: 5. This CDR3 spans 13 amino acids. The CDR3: CAWSPDRSTEAFF. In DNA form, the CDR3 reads TGTGCCTGGAGCCCGGACAGGAGCACTGAAGCTTTCTTT.

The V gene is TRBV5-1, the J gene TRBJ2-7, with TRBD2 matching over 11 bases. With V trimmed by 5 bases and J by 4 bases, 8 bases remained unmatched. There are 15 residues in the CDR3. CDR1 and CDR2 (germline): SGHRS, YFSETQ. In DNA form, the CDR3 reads TGCGCCAGCAGACAACTAGCGGGAGTAGTATACGAGCAGTACTTC. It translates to CASRQLAGVVYEQYF.

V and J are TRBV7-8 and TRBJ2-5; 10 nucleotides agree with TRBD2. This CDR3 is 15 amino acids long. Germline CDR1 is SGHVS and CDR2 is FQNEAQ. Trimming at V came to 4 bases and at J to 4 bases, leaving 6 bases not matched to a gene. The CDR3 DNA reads TGTGCCAGCAGCTCGCTAGCGGGGGCCTCAGAGACCCAGTACTTC. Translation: CASSSLAGASETQYF.

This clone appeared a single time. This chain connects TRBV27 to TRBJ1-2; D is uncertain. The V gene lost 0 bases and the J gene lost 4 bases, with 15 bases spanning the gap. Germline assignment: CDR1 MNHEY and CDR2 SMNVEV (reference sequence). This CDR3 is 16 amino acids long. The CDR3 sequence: CASSLSRSRVGYGYTF. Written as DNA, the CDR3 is TGTGCCAGCAGTTTATCGAGGTCAAGGGTTGGCTATGGCTACACCTTC.